This T cell receptor (beta chain) was captured in a study of T cell changes during pregnancy in multiple sclerosis. TCRdb's table, derived via immunoSEQ multiplex PCR, lists solely in-frame clones and lacks some. The table records over 30,000 clones, about 90% of them present only once. Trimming pared 5 bases from V and 8 bases from J, leaving 15 bases between. CDR1 and CDR2 (germline): SGHAT, FQNNGV. The CDR3 runs to 13 residues. This clone has only one observation. The chain has TRBV11-2 and TRBJ1-1; no clear D. The sample here was CD8+ T cells from peripheral blood mononuclear cells, taken in the third trimester of pregnancy. The TCR sequence derives from a female donor with multiple sclerosis, enrolled in a pregnancy study. CDR3 coding DNA: TGTGCCAGCAGCCCTACCCTTGGGCAAGAAGCTTTCTTT. As protein: CASSPTLGQEAFF.